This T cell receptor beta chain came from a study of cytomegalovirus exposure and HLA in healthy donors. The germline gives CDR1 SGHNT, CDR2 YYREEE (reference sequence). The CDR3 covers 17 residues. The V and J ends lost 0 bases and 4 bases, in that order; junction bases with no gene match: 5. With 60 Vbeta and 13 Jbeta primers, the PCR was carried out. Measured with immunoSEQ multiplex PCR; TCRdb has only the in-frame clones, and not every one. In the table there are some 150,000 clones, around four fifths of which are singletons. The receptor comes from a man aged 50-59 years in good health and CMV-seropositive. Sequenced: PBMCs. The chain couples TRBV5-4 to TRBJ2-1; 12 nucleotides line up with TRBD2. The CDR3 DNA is TGTGCCAGCAGCTTGGGTCTAGCGGGGGGGCCTTACAATGAGCAGTTCTTC. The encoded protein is CASSLGLAGGPYNEQFF. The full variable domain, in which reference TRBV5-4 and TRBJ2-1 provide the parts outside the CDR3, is ETGVTQSPTHLIKTRGQQVTLRCSSQSGHNTVSWYQQALGQGPQFIFQYYREEENGRGNFPPRFSGLQFPNYSSELNVNALELDDSALYLCASSLGLAGGPYNEQFFGPGTRLTVL.